This TCR beta chain was sequenced for a study of shared clonotypes between healthy human individuals. Study conclusions and caveats: A reduction in generation probabilities was seen for non-shared clonotypes relative to those shared by all four donors. Donor clonotype sharing was expected to depend on sequencing depth.

CD8 memory was a combination of CD45RO+ cells and CCR7-negative CD45RA+ TemRA cells. Clones were sequenced by immunoSEQ multiplex PCR, and TCRdb holds only the in-frame ones, with some missing. This sample has around 690,000 clones; about nine tenths occur once, and the top ten carry about 33%. V gave up 5 bases and J gave up 10 bases; unmatched junction bases: 6. The CDR3 runs 13 residues. Germline CDR1 is MNHNY and CDR2 is SVGAGI (reference sequence). Turning to this clone: What it binds is unknown.

The chain uses TRBV6-6 and TRBJ2-1; 9 bases match TRBD2. Sequencing was performed on memory CD8+ T cells from PBMCs. Documented subset: CD45RO+ cells pooled with CCR7-negative TemRA cells. This sequence originates from a man between 18 and 29 years old in good health. Some clones in this sample may be carry-over from other donors' samples. The CDR3 spells CASSPPSGREQFF. CDR3 nucleotide sequence: TGTGCCAGCAGTCCGCCGAGCGGGAGGGAGCAGTTCTTC.